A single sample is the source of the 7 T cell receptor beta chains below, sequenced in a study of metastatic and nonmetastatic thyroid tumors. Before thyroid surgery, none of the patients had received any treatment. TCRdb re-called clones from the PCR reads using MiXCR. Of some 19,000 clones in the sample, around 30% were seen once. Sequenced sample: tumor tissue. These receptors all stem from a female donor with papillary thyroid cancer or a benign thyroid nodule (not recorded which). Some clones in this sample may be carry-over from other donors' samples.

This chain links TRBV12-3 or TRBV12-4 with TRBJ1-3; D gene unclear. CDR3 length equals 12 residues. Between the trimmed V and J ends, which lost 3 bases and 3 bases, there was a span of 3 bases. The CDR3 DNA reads TGTGCCAGCAGTTTGGGTGGAAACACCATATATTTT. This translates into CASSLGGNTIYF.

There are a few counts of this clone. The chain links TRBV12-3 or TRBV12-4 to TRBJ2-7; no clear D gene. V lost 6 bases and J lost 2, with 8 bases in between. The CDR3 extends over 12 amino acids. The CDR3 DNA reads TGTGCCAGCAGAAGACTCCCCTACGAGCAGTACTTC. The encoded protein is CASRRLPYEQYF.

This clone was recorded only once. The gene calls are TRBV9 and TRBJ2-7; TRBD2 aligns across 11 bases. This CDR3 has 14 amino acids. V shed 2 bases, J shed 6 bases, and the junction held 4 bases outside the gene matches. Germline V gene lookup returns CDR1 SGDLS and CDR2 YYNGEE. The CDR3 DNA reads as TGTGCCAGCAGCGTTACTAGCGGGAGAGGCGAGCAGTACTTC. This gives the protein CASSVTSGRGEQYF.

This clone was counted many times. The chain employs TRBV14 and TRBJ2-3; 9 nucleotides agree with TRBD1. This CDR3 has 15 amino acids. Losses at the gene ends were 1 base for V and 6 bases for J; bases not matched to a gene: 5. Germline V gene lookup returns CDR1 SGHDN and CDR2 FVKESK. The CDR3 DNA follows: TGTGCCAGCAGCCAAGTTGGGACAGGGCCGGATACGCAGTATTTT. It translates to CASSQVGTGPDTQYF.

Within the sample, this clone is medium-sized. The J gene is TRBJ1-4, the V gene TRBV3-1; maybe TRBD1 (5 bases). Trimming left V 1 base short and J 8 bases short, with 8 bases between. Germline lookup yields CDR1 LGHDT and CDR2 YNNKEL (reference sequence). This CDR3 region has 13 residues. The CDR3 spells CASSQAGVEKLFF. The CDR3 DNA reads TGTGCCAGCAGCCAAGCGGGGGTGGAAAAACTGTTTTTT.

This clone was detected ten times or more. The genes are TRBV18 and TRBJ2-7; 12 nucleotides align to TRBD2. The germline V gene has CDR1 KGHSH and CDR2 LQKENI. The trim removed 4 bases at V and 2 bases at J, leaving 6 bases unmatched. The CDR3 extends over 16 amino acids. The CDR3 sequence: CASSRLAGDRAYEQYF. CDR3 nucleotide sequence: TGTGCCAGCTCACGACTAGCGGGAGATAGGGCCTACGAGCAGTACTTC.

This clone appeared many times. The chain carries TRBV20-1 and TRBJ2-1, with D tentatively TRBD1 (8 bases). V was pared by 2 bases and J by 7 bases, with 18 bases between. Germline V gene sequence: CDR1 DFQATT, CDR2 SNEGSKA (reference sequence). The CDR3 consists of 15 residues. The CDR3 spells CSARTGGGPWNEQFF. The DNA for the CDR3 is TGCAGTGCTAGAACAGGGGGAGGGCCTTGGAATGAGCAGTTCTTC.